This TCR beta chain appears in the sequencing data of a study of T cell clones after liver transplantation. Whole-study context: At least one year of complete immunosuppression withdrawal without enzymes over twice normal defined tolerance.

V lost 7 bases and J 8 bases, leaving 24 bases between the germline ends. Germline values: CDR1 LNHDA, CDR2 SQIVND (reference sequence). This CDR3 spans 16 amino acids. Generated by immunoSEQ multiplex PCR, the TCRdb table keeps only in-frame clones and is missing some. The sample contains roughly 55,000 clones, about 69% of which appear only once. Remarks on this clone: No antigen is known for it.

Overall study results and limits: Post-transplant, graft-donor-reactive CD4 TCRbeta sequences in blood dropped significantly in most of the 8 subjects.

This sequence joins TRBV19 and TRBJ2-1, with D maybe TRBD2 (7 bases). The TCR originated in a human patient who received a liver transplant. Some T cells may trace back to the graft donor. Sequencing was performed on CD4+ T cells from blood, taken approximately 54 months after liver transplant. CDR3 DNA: TGTGCCAGTACCTCACGTGAGGGGGGGGCCCGGGATGAGCAGTTCTTC. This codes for CASTSREGGARDEQFF.